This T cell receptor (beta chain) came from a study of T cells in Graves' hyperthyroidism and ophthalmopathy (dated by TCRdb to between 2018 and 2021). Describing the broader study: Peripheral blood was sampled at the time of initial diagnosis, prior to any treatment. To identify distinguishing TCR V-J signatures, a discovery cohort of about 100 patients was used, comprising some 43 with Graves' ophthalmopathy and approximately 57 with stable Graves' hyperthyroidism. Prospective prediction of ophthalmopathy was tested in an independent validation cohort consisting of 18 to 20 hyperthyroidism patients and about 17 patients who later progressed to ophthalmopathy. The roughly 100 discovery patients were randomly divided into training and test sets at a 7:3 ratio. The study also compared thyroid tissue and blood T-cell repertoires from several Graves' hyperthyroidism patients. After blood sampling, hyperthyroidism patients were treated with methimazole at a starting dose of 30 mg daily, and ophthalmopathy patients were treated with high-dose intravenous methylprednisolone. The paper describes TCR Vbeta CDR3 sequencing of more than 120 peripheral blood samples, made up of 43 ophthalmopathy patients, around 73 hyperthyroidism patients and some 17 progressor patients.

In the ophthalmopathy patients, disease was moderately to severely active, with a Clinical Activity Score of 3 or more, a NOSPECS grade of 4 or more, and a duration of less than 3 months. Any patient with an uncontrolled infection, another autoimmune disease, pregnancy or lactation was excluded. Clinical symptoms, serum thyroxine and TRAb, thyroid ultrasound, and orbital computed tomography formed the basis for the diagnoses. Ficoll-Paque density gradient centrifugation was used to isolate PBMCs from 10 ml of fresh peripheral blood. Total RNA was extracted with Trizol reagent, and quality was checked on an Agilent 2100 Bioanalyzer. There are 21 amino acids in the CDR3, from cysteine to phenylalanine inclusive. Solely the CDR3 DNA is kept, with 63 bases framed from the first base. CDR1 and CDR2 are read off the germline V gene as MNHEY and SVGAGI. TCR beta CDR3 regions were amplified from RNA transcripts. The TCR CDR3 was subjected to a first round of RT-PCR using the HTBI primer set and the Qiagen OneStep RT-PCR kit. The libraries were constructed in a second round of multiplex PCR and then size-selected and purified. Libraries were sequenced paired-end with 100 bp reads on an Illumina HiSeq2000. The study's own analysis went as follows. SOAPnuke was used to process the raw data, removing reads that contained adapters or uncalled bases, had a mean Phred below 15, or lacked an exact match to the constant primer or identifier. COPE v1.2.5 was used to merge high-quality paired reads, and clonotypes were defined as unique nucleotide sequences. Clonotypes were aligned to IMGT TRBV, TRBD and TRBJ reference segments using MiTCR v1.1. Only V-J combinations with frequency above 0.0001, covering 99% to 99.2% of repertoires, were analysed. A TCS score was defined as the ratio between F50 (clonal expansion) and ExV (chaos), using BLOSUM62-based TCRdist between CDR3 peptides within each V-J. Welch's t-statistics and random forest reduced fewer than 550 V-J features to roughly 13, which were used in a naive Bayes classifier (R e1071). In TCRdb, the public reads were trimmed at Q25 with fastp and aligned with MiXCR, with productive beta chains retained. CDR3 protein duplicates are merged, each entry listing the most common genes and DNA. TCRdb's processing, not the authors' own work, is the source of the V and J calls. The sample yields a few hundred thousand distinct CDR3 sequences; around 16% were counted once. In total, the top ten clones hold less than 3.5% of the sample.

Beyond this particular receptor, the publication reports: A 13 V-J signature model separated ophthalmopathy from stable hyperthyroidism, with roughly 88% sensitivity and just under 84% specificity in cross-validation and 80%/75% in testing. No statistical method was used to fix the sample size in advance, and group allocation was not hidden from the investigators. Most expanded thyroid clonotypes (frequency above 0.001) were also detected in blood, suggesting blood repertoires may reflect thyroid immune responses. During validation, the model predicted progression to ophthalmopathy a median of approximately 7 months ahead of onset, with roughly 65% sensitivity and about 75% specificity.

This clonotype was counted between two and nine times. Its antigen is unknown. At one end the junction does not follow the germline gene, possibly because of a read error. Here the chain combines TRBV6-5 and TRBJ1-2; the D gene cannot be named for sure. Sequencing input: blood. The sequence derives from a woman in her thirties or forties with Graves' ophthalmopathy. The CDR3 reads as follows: CASSYHQWGSVGTRRVYDYTF. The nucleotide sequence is TGTGCCAGCAGTTACCACCAATGGGGTTCGGTGGGAACCAGGCGGGTTTATGACTACACCTTC.